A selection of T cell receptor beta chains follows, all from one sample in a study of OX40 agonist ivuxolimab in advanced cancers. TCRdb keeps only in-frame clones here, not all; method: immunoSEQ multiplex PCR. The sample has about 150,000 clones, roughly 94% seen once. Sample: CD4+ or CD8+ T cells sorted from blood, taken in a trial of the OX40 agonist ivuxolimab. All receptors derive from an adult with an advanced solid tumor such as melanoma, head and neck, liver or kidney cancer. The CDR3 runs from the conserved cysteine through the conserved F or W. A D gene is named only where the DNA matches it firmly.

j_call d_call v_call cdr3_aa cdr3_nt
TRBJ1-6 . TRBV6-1 CASNPEYALHF TGTGCCAGCAACCCCGAGTACGCCCTCCACTTT
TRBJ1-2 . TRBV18 CASSQDRSNYGYTF TGTGCCAGCTCACAGGATCGCTCTAACTATGGCTACACCTTC
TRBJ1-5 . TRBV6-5 CASSFDSYSNQPQHF TGTGCCAGCAGTTTCGACAGTTATAGCAATCAGCCCCAGCATTTT
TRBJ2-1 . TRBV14 CASSQGGIYNQQFF TGTGCCAGCAGCCAAGGGGGGATCTACAATCAGCAGTTCTTC
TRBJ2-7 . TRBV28 CASSLVGNTYEQYF TGTGCCAGCAGTTTAGTCGGCAATACCTACGAGCAGTACTTC
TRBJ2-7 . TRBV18 CASSPLGEEQYF TGTGCCAGCTCACCACTAGGGGAAGAGCAGTACTTC
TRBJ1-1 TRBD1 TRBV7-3 CASSFTPTGGGFRREMNTEAFF TGTGCCAGCAGCTTTACCCCAACAGGGGGTGGGTTCAGGAGGGAAATGAACACTGAAGCTTTCTTT
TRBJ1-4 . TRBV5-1 CASSLSSRSNEKLFF TGCGCCAGCAGCTTGAGCTCCCGATCTAATGAAAAACTGTTTTTT
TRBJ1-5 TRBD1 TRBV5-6 CASSLALGQLGNQPQHF TGTGCCAGCAGCTTGGCCCTGGGACAGTTGGGCAATCAGCCCCAGCATTTT
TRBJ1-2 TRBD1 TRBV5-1 CASSPGQAGGYTF TGCGCCAGCAGCCCGGGACAGGCTGGAGGCTACACCTTC